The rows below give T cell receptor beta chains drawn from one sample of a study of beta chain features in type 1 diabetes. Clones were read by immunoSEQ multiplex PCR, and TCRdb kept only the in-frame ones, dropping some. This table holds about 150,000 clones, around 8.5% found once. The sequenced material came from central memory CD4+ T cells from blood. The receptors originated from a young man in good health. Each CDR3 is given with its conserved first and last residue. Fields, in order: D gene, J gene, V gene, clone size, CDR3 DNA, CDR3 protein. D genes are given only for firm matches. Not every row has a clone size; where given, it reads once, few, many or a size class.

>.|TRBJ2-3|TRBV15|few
TGTGCCACCAGCAGAGAGAAAAGGGAGATTGATACGCAGTATTTT
CATSREKREIDTQYF
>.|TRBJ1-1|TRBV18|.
TGTGCCAGCTCACCACAGGAGGGACGTGTAGCTTTCTTT
CASSPQEGRVAFF
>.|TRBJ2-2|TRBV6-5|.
TGTGCCAGCAGGGACTCCGCGAACACCGGGGAGCTGTTTTTT
CASRDSANTGELFF
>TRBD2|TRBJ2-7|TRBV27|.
TGTGCCAGCAGTTGGGACTACTCCTACGAGCAGTACTTC
CASSWDYSYEQYF
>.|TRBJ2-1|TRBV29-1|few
TGCAGCGTTTCACAGGGTTGGGGCAATGAGCAGTTCTTC
CSVSQGWGNEQFF
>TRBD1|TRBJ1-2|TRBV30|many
TGTGCCTGGAGTCGTGACAGGGGAATGAGAGGCTACACCTTC
CAWSRDRGMRGYTF
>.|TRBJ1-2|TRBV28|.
TGTGCCAGCAGCAGGACAGTTTTCTATGGCTACACCTTC
CASSRTVFYGYTF
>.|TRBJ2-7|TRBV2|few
TGTGCCAGCAGTACAGGGAGTTGGGAGCAGTACTTC
CASSTGSWEQYF
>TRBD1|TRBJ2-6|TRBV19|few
TGTGCCAGTAGTATTGGCGTTCCCGCCGGGACAGGGACTGGGGCCAACGTCCTGACTTTC
CASSIGVPAGTGTGANVLTF
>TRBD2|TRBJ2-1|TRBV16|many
TGTGCCAGCAAACTTAGCGGGAGCTATGAGCAGTTCTTC
CASKLSGSYEQFF
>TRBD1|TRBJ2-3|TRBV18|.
TGTGCCAGCTCACCCGGGACAGGAGGATCAGATACGCAGTATTTT
CASSPGTGGSDTQYF
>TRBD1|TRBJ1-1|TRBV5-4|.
TGTGCCAGCAGCTCTCCACAGGGGGCGGACACTGAAGCTTTCTTT
CASSSPQGADTEAFF
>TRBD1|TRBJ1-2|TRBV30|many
TGTGCCTGGAGTGTTCAAGAGGGGGCAGGTGGCTACACCTTC
CAWSVQEGAGGYTF
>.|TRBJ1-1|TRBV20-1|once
TGCAGTGCGGTGGAGCCCGCTGGAGCTTTCTTT
CSAVEPAGAFF
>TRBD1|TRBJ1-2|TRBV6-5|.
TGTGCCAGCAGCAAGGGACAGGGGAGTCCCTATGGCTACACCTTC
CASSKGQGSPYGYTF
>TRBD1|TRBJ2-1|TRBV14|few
TGTGCCAGCAGCCATTTAGACAGGGGTGATGAGCAGTTCTTC
CASSHLDRGDEQFF
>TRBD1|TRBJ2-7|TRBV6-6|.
TGTGCCAGCAGTGACGGGACAGGGGAGTACTTC
CASSDGTGEYF
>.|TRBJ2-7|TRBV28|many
TGTGCCAGCAGTTTCACAGGACCCTACGAGCAGTACTTC
CASSFTGPYEQYF